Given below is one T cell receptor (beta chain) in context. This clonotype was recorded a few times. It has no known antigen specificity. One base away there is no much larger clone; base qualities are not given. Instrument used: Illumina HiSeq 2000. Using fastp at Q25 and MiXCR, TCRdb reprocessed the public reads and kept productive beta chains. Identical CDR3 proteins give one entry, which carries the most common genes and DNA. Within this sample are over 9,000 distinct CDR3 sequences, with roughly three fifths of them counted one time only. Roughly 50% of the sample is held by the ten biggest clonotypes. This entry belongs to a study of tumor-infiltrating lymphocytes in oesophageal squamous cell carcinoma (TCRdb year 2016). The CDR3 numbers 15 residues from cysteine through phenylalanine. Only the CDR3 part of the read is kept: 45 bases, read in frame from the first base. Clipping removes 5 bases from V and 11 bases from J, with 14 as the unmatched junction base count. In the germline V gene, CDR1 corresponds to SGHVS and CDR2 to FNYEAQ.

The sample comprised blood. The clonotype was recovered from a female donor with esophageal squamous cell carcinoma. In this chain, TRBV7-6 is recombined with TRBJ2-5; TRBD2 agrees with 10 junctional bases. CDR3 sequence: CASSRSGRSYNEQYF. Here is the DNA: TGTGCCAGCAGCCGTAGCGGGAGGTCCTACAATGAGCAGTACTTC.